This TCR beta chain came from a study of T cell repertoires in cytomegalovirus infection. Study-wide context: HLA-C-restricted CMV epitopes, recently identified, and well-studied HLA-B-restricted ones were used by the study. Evidence of both CMV infection and a matching HLA type came from public TCR beta signatures.

Germline V gene sequence: CDR1 SEHNR, CDR2 FQNEAQ (reference sequence). The CDR3 has 14 residues. V lost 5 bases to trimming and J lost 8 bases, with 18 bases between them. TCRdb analysed the reads with MiXCR anew, one entry per CDR3 protein. The table includes about a million distinct CDR3 sequences, around a third detected once. This clonotype was found a few times. Its specificity is unknown. Study-wide results and caveats: HLA-C-restricted CMV-specific TCR beta clonotypes were dominant in the ex vivo response. Identification of carriers of CMV plus the relevant HLA was achieved through cumulative public TCR beta family frequency.

The J gene is TRBJ1-2, the V gene TRBV7-9, with D possibly matching TRBD1 (6 bases). The sample here was cultured CD8+ T cells from PBMCs, taken from culture after CMV antigen stimulation. This TCR was recovered from a human donor in good health (CMV status not recorded). Some clones in this sample may be carry-over from other donors' samples. CDR3 protein: CASSLGAGARGYTF. Written as DNA, the CDR3 is TGTGCCAGCAGCCTCGGCGCGGGGGCGCGGGGCTACACCTTC.